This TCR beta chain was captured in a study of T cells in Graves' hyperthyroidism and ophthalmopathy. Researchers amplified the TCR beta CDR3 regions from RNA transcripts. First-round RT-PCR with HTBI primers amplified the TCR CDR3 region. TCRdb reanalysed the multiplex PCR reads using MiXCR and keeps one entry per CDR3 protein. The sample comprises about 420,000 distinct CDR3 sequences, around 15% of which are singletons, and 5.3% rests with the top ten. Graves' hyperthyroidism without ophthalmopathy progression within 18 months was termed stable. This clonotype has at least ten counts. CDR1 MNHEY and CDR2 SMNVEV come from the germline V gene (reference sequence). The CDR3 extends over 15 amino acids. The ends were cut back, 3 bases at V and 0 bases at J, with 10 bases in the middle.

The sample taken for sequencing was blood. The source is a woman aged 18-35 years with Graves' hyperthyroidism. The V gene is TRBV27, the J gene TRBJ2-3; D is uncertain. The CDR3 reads CASSLVGKSTDTQYF. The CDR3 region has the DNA TGTGCCAGCAGTTTGGTTGGGAAAAGCACAGATACGCAGTATTTT.